This T cell receptor (beta chain) was retrieved from a study of blood T cells in healthy people across ages. Then a second PCR, running about 6 to 12 cycles, was carried out with a sample-barcoded 5' primer and a J-beta primer mix. TCRdb ran MiXCR on the 5' RACE reads and lists one entry per CDR3 protein. The sample holds more than 600,000 distinct CDR3 sequences, approximately 25% seen once. This CDR3 has 15 amino acids. V was pared by 0 bases and J by 1 base, with 9 bases between. From germline, CDR1 is SGHRS and CDR2 YFSETQ. These data were also reused for a study on T cells of mothers and their children.

V and J are TRBV5-1 and TRBJ2-3, with D unresolved. The receptor was derived from a boy aged 10-17 years in good health. Material: blood. The CDR3 nucleotides are TGCGCCAGCAGCTTGGCTCAAGTGGGCACAGATACGCAGTATTTT. Translated: CASSLAQVGTDTQYF.